This is a list of T cell receptor beta chains from one sample in a study of T cells expressing NK-cell markers. No DNA is given; TCRdb re-called the 5' RACE reads and lists each CDR3 protein once. The listing contains 400,000 to 550,000 distinct CDR3 sequences. Sequenced sample: blood T cells: a sorted CD56 or NKG2C T cell subset, CD4+ or CD8+ T cells, or bulk PBMC T cells (not recorded which). The receptors shown here come from a woman aged 18 to 75 in good health. Both conserved end residues are part of each CDR3. The order of the fields is V gene, J gene, CDR3 protein.

>TRBV7-2|TRBJ2-3
CASSLGPPGLVTDTQYF
>TRBV4-1|TRBJ2-7
CASRRLAGVVYEQYF
>TRBV5-1|TRBJ2-2
CASSLLNTGELFF
>TRBV7-2|TRBJ2-7
CASSLAREAVYEQYF
>TRBV29-1|TRBJ2-5
CSVRTGSGETQYF
>TRBV12-3/TRBV12-4|TRBJ2-7
CASSFLTGAYEQYF
>TRBV27|TRBJ2-7
CASTGDHYEQYF
>TRBV11-1|TRBJ2-2
CASSLEVSGTGELFF
>TRBV29-1|TRBJ2-4
CSVVGGGLGSKNIQYF
>TRBV20-1|TRBJ1-1
CSARDRSQSEAFF
>TRBV7-2|TRBJ2-1
CASSWGQSSYNEQFF
>TRBV7-2|TRBJ2-3
CASSSPPGQAVDTQYF
>TRBV9|TRBJ2-1
CASSNAYNEQFF
>TRBV7-9|TRBJ2-3
CASIPHSGRWTDTQYF
>TRBV20-1|TRBJ1-2
CSARTDYGYTF
>TRBV10-3|TRBJ1-1
CAISDGGVGLNTEAFF
>TRBV7-8|TRBJ2-5
CASSPIAGVSETQYF
>TRBV29-1|TRBJ2-5
CSVEGLRETQYF
>TRBV12-3/TRBV12-4|TRBJ2-3
CASNPPGLAGPDTQYF
>TRBV12-3/TRBV12-4|TRBJ2-3
CASKGAGADTQYF
>TRBV4-3|TRBJ2-7
CASSQGDRGYEQYF
>TRBV6-5|TRBJ2-7
CASSYFERVTYEQYF
>TRBV7-9|TRBJ2-2
CASRRITGELFF
>TRBV12-3/TRBV12-4|TRBJ2-6
CASRDRVGANVLTF
>TRBV20-1|TRBJ1-2
CSARPQGRGYGYTF
>TRBV7-2|TRBJ2-1
CASSTFGTSQEQFF
>TRBV7-2|TRBJ1-1
CASSPTTGGGTEAFF
>TRBV29-1|TRBJ1-5
CSVPGGPRNQPQHF
>TRBV7-8|TRBJ2-7
CASSLVGQVPYEQYF
>TRBV11-1|TRBJ2-6
CATPVDRTDLSGANVLTF
>TRBV4-3|TRBJ2-2
CASSHPIGPQETNTGELFF
>TRBV20-1|TRBJ1-3
CSARERDSGNTIYF